Listed below are T cell receptor beta chains from one sample, sequenced in a study of technical replicates of blood from four donors. Profiling relied on immunoSEQ multiplex PCR, and the TCRdb table lists in-frame clones only, not all of them. The sample has approximately 76,000 clones; 90% to 95% are singletons. The sample taken for sequencing was T cells isolated from PBMCs. All receptors come from a human donor in good health. Each CDR3 is given with its conserved first and last residue. A D gene is named only where the DNA matches it firmly. Not all rows give a size; the values are once, few, many and, for expanded clones, a class.

j_call d_call clone_size v_call cdr3_length cdr3_aa cdr3_nt
TRBJ2-7 TRBD2 . TRBV6-1 13 CASSLAGDYEQYF TGTGCGAGCAGTCTGGCGGGAGATTACGAGCAGTACTTC
TRBJ1-6 TRBD1 . TRBV11-3 16 CASSPRTGKYNSPLHF TGTGCCAGCAGCCCCCGGACAGGGAAATATAATTCACCCCTCCACTTT
TRBJ1-5 . . TRBV6-1 14 CASSELGLEQPQHF TGTGCCAGCAGTGAATTGGGGCTCGAGCAGCCCCAGCATTTT
TRBJ2-3 TRBD2 once TRBV5-1 17 CASSSVASGNPTDTQYF TGCGCCAGCAGTTCAGTGGCTAGCGGTAACCCCACAGATACGCAGTATTTT
TRBJ2-7 TRBD1 . TRBV15 15 CATSARTGGAYEQYF TGTGCCACCAGCGCCAGGACAGGGGGTGCGTACGAGCAGTACTTC
TRBJ2-3 . few TRBV19 15 CASRIRSMVPDTQYF TGTGCCAGTAGGATCAGGTCCATGGTGCCAGATACGCAGTATTTT
TRBJ1-1 TRBD1 . TRBV11-3 18 CASSLGAAGTGDYTEAFF TGTGCCAGCAGCTTAGGGGCAGCCGGGACAGGGGATTACACTGAAGCTTTCTTT
TRBJ2-7 . . TRBV7-8 14 CASSLLTGAYEQYF TGTGCCAGCAGCTTACTGACAGGCGCCTACGAGCAGTACTTC
TRBJ2-1 TRBD2 few TRBV25-1 15 CASRPAGATYNEQFF TGTGCCAGCAGGCCAGCGGGAGCGACCTACAATGAGCAGTTCTTC
TRBJ2-3 . . TRBV7-9 15 CASSTGLAHTDTQYF TGTGCCAGCAGCACAGGGTTGGCGCACACAGATACGCAGTATTTT
TRBJ1-6 . . TRBV6-4 13 CASSDNYNSPLHF TGTGCCAGCAGTGATAATTATAATTCACCCCTCCACTTT
TRBJ2-1 TRBD2 . TRBV6-5 13 CASSLKTSGQQFF TGTGCCAGCAGCCTTAAGACTAGCGGGCAGCAGTTCTTC
TRBJ2-3 . . TRBV12-1 18 CASSFALIRIKVADTQYF TGTGCCAGCAGCTTTGCACTAATTCGAATTAAAGTGGCAGATACGCAGTATTTT
TRBJ2-5 . . TRBV6-1 15 CASSEASRYQETQYF TGTGCCAGCAGTGAAGCGTCGCGGTACCAAGAGACCCAGTACTTC
TRBJ2-7 . . TRBV28 15 CASSLGGTDTYEQYF TGTGCCAGCAGTTTAGGGGGGACAGACACCTACGAGCAGTACTTC
TRBJ2-5 TRBD2 . TRBV5-4 15 CASSSAKRGGETQYF TGTGCCAGCAGCTCGGCTAAGCGGGGTGGGGAGACCCAGTACTTC
TRBJ1-5 . . TRBV28 14 CASSLSVSYQPQHF TGTGCCAGCAGTTTATCAGTGTCATACCAGCCCCAGCATTTT
TRBJ1-2 . . TRBV7-9 13 CASSLPGSYGYTF TGTGCCAGCAGCTTACCGGGATCCTATGGCTACACCTTC
TRBJ2-7 . . TRBV28 12 CASEASTYEQYF TGTGCCAGCGAGGCTTCCACCTACGAGCAGTACTTC
TRBJ2-1 TRBD2 . TRBV27 14 CASKAGARYNEQFF TGTGCCAGCAAAGCGGGAGCGCGCTACAATGAGCAGTTCTTC
TRBJ1-3 . . TRBV4-2 14 CASSLGTSGNTIYF TGTGCCAGCAGCCTCGGGACTTCAGGAAACACCATATATTTT
TRBJ1-1 . . TRBV9 15 CASSVDGAGDTEAFF TGTGCCAGCAGCGTAGATGGGGCTGGGGACACTGAAGCTTTCTTT
TRBJ1-1 . . TRBV19 16 CASSPGLTGLSTEAFF TGTGCCAGTAGTCCCGGCCTTACAGGGCTGAGCACTGAAGCTTTCTTT
TRBJ2-7 TRBD1 . TRBV2 15 CASSRDRGFVSEQYF TGTGCCAGCAGCAGGGACAGGGGCTTTGTGAGCGAGCAGTACTTC
TRBJ2-7 . once TRBV25-1 15 CASSATNQDKDEQYF TGTGCCAGCAGTGCAACGAACCAGGACAAGGACGAGCAGTACTTC
TRBJ1-1 . . TRBV5-1 14 CASSLEHQNTEAFF TGCGCCAGCAGCTTGGAACACCAGAACACTGAAGCTTTCTTT
TRBJ2-7 TRBD2 . TRBV4-1 17 CASSQDPLAGGPGEQYF TGCGCCAGCAGCCAAGATCCCTTAGCGGGAGGGCCGGGAGAGCAGTACTTC
TRBJ2-7 TRBD1 . TRBV28 15 CASSLWTGGVYEQYF TGTGCCAGCAGTCTGTGGACAGGGGGTGTCTACGAGCAGTACTTC
TRBJ2-5 TRBD2 . TRBV27 13 CASSSGTGETQYF TGTGCCAGCAGTAGCGGGACTGGCGAGACCCAGTACTTC
TRBJ2-6 . medium-sized TRBV4-2 16 CASSQETGSGANVLTF TGTGCCAGCAGCCAAGAAACAGGTTCTGGGGCCAACGTCCTGACTTTC
TRBJ1-2 TRBD1 . TRBV9 14 CASSGPGTAYGYTF TGTGCCAGCAGCGGACCCGGGACAGCCTATGGCTACACCTTC
TRBJ1-2 . . TRBV28 14 CASNPRDLGSGYTF TGTGCCAGCAACCCGAGGGATTTAGGAAGCGGCTACACCTTC